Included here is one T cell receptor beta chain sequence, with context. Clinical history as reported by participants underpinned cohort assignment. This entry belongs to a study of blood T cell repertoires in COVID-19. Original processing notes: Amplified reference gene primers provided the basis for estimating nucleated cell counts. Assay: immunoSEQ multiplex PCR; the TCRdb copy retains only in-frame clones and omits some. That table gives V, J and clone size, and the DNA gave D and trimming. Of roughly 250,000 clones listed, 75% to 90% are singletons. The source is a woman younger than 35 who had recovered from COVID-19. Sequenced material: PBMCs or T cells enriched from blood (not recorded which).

CDR3 protein: CASSLAQGASTEAFF. DNA of the CDR3: TGTGCCAGCAGCTTAGCGCAGGGGGCAAGCACTGAAGCTTTCTTT. J is TRBJ1-1 and V is TRBV7-6; TRBD1 agrees at 8 bases. The CDR3 has 15 residues. Germline V gene sequence: CDR1 SGHVS, CDR2 FNYEAQ. Losses at the gene ends were 0 bases for V and 4 bases for J; bases not matched to a gene: 4.